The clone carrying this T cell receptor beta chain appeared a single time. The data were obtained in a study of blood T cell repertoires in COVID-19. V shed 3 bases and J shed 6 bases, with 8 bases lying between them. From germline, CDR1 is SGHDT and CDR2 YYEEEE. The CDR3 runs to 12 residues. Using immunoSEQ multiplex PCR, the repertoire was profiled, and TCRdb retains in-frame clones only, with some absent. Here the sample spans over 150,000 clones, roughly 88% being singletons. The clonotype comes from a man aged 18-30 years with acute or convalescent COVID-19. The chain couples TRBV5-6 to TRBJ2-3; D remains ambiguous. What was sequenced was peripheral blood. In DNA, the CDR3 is TGTGCCAGCAGCTCCCTGGAGGATACGCAGTATTTT. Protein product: CASSSLEDTQYF.